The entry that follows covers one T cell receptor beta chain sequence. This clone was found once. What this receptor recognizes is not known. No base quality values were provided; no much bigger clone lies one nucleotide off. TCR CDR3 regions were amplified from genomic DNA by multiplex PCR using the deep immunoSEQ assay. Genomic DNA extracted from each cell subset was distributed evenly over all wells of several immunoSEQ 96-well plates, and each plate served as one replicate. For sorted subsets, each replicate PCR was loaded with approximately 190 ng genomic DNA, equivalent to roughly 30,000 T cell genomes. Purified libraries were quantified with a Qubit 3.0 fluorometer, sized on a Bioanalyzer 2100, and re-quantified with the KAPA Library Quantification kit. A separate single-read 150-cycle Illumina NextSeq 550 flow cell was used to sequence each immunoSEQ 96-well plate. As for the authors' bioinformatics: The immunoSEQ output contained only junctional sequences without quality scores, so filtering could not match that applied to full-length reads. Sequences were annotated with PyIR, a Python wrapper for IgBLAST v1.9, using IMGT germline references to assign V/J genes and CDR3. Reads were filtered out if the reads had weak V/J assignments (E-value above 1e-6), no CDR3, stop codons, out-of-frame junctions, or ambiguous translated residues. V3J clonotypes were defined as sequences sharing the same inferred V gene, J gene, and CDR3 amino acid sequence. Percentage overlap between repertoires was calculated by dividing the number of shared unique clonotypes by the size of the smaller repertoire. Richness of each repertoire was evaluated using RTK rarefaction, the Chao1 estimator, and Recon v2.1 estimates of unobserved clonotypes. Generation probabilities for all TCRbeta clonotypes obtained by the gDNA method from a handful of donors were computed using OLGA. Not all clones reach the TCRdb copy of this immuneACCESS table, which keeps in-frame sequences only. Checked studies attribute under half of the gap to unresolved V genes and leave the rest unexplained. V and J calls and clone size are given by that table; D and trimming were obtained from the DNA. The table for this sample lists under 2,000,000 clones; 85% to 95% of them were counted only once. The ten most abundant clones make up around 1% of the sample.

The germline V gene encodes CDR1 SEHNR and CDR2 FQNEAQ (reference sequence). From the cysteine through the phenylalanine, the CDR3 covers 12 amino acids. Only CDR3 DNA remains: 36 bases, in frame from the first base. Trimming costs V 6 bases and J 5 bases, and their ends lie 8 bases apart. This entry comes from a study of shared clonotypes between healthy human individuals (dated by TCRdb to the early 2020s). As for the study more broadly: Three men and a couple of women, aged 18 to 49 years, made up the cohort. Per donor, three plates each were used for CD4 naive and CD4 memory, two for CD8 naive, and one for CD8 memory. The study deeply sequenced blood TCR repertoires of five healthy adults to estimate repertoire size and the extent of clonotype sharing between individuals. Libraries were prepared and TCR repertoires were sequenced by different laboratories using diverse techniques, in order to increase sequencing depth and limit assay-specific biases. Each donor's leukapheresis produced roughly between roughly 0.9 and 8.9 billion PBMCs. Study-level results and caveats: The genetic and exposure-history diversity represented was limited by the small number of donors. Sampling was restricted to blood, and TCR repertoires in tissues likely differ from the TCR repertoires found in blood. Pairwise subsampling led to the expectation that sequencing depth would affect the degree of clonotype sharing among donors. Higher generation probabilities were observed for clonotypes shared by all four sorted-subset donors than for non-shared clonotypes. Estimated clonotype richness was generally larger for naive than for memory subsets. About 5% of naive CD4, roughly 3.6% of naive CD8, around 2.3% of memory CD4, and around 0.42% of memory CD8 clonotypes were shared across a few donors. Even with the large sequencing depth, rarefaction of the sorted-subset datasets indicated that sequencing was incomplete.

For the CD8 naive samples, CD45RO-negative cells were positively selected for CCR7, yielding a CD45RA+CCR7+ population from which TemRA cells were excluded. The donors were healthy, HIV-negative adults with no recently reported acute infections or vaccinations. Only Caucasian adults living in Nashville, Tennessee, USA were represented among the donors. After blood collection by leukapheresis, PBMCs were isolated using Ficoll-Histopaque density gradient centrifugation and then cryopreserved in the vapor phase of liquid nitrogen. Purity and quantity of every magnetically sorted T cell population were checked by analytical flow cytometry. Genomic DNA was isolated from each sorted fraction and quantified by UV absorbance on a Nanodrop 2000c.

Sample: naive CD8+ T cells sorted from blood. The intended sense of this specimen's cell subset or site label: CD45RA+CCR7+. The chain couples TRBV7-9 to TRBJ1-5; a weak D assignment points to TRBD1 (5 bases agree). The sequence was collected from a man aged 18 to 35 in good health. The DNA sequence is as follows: TGTGCCAGCAGGATGGGGGATCAGCCCCAGCATTTT. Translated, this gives CASRMGDQPQHF.